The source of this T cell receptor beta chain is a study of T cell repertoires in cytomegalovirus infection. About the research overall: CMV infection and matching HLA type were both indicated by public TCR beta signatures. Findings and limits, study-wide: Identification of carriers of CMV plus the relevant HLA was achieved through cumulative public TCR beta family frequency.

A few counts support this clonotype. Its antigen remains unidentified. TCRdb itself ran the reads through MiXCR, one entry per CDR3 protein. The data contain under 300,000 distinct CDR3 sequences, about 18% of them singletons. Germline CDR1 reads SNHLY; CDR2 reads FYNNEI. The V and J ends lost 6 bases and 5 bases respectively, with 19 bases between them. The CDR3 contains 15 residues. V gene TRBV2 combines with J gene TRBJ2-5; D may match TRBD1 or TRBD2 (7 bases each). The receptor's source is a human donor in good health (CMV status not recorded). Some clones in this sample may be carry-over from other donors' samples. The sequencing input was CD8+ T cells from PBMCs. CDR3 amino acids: CASSLRGGIWETQYF. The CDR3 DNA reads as TGTGCCAGCAGCCTCAGGGGGGGGATTTGGGAGACCCAGTACTTC. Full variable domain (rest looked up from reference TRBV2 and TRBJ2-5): EPEVTQTPSHQVTQMGQEVILRCVPISNHLYFYWYRQILGQKVEFLVSFYNNEISEKSEIFDDQFSVERPDGSNFTLKIRSTKLEDSAMYFCASSLRGGIWETQYFGPGTRLLVL.